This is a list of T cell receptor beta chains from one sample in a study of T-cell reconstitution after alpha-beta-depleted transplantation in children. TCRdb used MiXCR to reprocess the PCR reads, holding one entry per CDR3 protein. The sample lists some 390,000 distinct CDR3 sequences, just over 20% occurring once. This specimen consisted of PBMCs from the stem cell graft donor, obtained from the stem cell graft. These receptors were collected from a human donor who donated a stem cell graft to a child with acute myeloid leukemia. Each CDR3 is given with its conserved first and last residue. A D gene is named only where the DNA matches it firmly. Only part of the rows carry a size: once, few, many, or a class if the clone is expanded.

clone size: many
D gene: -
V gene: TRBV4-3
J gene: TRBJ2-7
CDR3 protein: CASSQDNAIGEQYF
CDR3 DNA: TGCGCCAGCAGCCAAGATAACGCAATCGGTGAGCAGTACTTC

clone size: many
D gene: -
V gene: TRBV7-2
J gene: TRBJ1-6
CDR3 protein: CASSPPNSPLHF
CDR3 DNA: TGTGCCAGCAGCCCTCCCAATTCACCCCTCCACTTT

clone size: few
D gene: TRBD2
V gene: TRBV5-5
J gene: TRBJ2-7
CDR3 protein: CASSLGLAGGTLTYEQYF
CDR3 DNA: TGTGCCAGCAGCCTGGGACTAGCGGGAGGTACCCTGACCTACGAGCAGTACTTC

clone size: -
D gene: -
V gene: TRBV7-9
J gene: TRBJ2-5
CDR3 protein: CASSLGAVGHLQETQYF
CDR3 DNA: TGTGCCAGCAGCTTAGGAGCTGTGGGGCACCTCCAAGAGACCCAGTACTTC

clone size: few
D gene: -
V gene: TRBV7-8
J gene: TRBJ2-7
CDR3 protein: CASSLQGAEQYF
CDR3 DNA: TGTGCCAGCAGCCTTCAGGGAGCCGAGCAGTACTTC

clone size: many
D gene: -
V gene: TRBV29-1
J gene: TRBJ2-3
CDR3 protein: CSVEPPSAGPDTQYF
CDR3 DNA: TGCAGCGTTGAGCCCCCCTCAGCGGGCCCAGATACGCAGTATTTT

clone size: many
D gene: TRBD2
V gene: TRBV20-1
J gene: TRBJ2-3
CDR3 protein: CSARPRTRGSTDTQYF
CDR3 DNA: TGCAGTGCCCGCCCCCGGACTAGGGGTAGCACAGATACGCAGTATTTT

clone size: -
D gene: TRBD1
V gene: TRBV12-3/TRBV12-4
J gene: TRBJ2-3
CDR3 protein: CASIRRTGWDTQYF
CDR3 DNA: TGTGCCAGCATCCGGCGGACAGGGTGGGATACGCAGTATTTT

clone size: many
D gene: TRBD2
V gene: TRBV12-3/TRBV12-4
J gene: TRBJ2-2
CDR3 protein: CASSPSSGRANGELFF
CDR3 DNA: TGTGCCAGCAGCCCATCTAGCGGGAGGGCCAACGGGGAGCTGTTTTTT

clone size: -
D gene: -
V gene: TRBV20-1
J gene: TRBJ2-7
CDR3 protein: CSASRGTLRLEEQYF
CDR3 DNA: TGCAGTGCTAGTAGGGGGACTCTCCGTTTGGAGGAGCAGTACTTC

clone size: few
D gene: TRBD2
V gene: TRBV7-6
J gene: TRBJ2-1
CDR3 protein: CASSPRLAGAYNEQFF
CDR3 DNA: TGTGCCAGCAGCCCAAGACTAGCGGGAGCGTATAATGAGCAGTTCTTC

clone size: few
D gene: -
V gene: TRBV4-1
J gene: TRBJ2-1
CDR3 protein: CASSQVGTHNEQFF
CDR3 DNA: TGCGCCAGCAGCCAAGTTGGGACTCACAATGAGCAGTTCTTC

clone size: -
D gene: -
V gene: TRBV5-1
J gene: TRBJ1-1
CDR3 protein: CASSPGRREDTEAFF
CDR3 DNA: TGCGCCAGCAGCCCGGGACGCCGGGAAGACACTGAAGCTTTCTTT

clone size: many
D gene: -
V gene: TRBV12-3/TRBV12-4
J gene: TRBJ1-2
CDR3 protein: CASSFKGDSAYGYTF
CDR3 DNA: TGTGCCAGCAGTTTTAAGGGGGATAGTGCTTATGGCTACACCTTC

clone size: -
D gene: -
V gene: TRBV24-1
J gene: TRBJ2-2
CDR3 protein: CATSALDGNDRELFF
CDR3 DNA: TGTGCCACCAGTGCCTTGGACGGAAATGACCGGGAGCTGTTTTTT

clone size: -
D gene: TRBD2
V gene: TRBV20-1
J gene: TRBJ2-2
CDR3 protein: CSARDPGLADGELFF
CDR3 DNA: TGCAGTGCTAGAGATCCGGGACTAGCGGACGGGGAGCTGTTTTTT

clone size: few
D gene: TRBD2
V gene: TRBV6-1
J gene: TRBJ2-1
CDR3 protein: CASSGGLATNYNEQFF
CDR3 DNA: TGTGCCAGCAGTGGGGGACTAGCGACGAATTACAATGAGCAGTTCTTC

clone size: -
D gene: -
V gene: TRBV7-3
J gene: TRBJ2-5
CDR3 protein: CASSLSQGKTQYF
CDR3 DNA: TGTGCCAGCAGCTTAAGTCAGGGGAAGACCCAGTACTTC

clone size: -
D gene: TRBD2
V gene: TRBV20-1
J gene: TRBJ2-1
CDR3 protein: CSASHPRASGRSNEQFF
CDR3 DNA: TGCAGTGCTAGTCATCCTAGGGCTAGCGGGAGGAGCAATGAGCAGTTCTTC

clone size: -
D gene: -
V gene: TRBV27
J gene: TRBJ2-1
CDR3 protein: CASTRRSASYNEQFF
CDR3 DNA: TGTGCCAGCACACGTAGGAGCGCCTCCTACAATGAGCAGTTCTTC

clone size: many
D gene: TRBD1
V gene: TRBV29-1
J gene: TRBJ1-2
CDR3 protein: CSVEADRAGYGYTF
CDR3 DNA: TGCAGCGTTGAGGCAGACAGGGCTGGCTATGGCTACACCTTC

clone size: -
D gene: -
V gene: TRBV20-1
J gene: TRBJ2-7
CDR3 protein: CSASDSGTSYEQYF
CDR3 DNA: TGCAGTGCTAGCGATAGCGGAACCTCCTACGAGCAGTACTTC

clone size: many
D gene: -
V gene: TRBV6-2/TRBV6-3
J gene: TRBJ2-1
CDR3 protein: CASSGGLRGNEQFF
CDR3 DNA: TGTGCCAGCAGTGGGGGACTCAGAGGGAATGAGCAGTTCTTC

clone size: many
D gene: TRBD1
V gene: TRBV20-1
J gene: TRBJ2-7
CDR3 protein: CSARGRTGSYEQYF
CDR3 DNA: TGCAGTGCTAGGGGGAGGACAGGGAGCTACGAGCAGTACTTC

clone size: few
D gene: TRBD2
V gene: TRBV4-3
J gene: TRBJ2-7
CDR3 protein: CASSQEGLAMNEQYF
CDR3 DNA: TGCGCCAGCAGCCAAGAGGGACTAGCGATGAACGAGCAGTACTTC

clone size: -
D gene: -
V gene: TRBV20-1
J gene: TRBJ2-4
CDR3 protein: CSARERGLAKNIQYF
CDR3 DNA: TGCAGTGCTAGAGAGCGGGGTTTAGCCAAAAACATTCAGTACTTC

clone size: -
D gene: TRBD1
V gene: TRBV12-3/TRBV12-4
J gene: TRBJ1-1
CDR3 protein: CASSPGQGLVNTEAFF
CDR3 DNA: TGTGCCAGCAGTCCTGGACAGGGGCTGGTGAACACTGAAGCTTTCTTT

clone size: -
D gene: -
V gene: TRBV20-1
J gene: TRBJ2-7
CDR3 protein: CSARDLHSYEQYF
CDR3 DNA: TGCAGTGCTAGAGATCTCCACAGCTACGAGCAGTACTTC

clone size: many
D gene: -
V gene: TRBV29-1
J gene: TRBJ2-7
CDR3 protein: CSVRARGGTGEQYF
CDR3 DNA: TGCAGCGTGAGAGCGCGGGGTGGGACGGGCGAGCAGTACTTC